There are a few counts of the clone carrying this T cell receptor (beta chain). Trimming cost V 2 bases and J 0 bases; bases outside gene matches: 11. Germline V gene data show CDR1 as LGHDT and CDR2 as YNNKEL (reference sequence). The CDR3 covers 19 residues. The sample belongs to a study of CD8+CD57+ T cells in acquired aplastic anemia. Genomic DNA provided the template from which TCR beta VDJ and CDR3 profiles were obtained. TCRdb ran MiXCR on the reads and lists one entry per CDR3 protein. This table has fewer than 200,000 distinct CDR3 sequences, 45% to 60% appearing once. It was patients with CD8+CD57+ cell expansion by flow cytometry who were chosen for sequencing. Among the patients, none had received any therapy at the time of blood sampling.

Material for sequencing was sorted CD4+, CD8+, or CD8+CD57+ T cells (not recorded which) from PBMCs. V is TRBV3-1 and J is TRBJ2-3, with TRBD2 identical over 10 bases. The TCR originated in a human donor with aplastic anemia. CDR3 amino acids: CASSQPGLAIKTSTDTQYF. In DNA form, the CDR3 reads TGTGCCAGCAGCCAACCGGGACTAGCGATAAAAACTAGCACAGATACGCAGTATTTT.